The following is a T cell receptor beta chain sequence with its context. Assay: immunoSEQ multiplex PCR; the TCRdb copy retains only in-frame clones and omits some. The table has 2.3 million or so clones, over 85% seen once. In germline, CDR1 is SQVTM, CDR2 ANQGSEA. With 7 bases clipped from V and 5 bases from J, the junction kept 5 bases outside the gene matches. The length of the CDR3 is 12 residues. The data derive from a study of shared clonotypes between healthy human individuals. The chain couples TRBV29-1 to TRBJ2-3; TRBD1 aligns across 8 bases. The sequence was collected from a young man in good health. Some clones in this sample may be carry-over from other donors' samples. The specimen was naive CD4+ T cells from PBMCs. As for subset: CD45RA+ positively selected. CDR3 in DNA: TGCAGCGGAGACAGGGGAGAAGATACGCAGTATTTT. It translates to CSGDRGEDTQYF.